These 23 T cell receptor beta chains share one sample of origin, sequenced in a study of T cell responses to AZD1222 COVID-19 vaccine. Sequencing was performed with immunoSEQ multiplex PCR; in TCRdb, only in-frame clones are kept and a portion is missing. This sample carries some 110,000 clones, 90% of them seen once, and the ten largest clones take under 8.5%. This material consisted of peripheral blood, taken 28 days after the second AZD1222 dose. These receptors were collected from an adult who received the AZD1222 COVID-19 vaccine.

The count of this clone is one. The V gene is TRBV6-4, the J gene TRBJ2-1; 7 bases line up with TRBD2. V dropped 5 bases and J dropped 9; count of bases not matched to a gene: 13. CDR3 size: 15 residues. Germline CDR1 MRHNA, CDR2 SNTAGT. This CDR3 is CASSRGRERGFEQFF. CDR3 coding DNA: TGTGCCAGCAGTCGGGGGAGAGAGCGGGGTTTTGAGCAGTTCTTC.

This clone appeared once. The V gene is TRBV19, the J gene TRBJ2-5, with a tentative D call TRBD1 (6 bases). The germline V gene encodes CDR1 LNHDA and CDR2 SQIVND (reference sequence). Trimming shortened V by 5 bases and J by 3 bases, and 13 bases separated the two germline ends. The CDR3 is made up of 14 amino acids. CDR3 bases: TGTGCCAGTAGTCCGGGACATCCGAAAGAGACCCAGTACTTC. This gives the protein CASSPGHPKETQYF.

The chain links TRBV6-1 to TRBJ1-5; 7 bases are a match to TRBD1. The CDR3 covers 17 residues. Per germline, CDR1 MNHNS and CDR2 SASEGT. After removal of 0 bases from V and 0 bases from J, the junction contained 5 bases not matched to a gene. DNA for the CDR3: TGTGCCAGCAGTGAAGCCGGGACAGTCTATAGCAATCAGCCCCAGCATTTT. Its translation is CASSEAGTVYSNQPQHF.

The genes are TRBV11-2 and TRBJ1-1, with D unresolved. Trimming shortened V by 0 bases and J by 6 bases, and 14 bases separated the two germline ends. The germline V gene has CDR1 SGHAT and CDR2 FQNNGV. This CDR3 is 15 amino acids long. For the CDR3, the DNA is TGTGCCAGCAGCTTAGAATTGATCGCAGGTGCTGAAGCTTTCTTT. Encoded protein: CASSLELIAGAEAFF. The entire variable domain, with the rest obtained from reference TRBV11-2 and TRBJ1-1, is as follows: EAGVAQSPRYKIIEKRQSVAFWCNPISGHATLYWYQQILGQGPKLLIQFQNNGVVDDSQLPKDRFSAERLKGVDSTLKIQPAKLEDSAVYLCASSLELIAGAEAFFGQGTRLTVV.

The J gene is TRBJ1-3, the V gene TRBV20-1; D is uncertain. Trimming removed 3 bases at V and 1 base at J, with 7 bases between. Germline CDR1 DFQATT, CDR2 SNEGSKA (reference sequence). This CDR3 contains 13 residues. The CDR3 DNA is TGCAGTGCTAGTCGCCAGTCTGGAAACACCATATATTTT. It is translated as CSASRQSGNTIYF.

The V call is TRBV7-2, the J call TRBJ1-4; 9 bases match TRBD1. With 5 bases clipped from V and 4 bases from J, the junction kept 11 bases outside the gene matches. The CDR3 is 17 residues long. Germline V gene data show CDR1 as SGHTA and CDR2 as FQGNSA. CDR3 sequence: CASSQQGAATVNEKLFF. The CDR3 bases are TGTGCCAGCAGCCAACAGGGGGCAGCGACTGTTAATGAAAAACTGTTTTTT.

The CDR3 reads CASSDIGDTEAFF. The DNA for the CDR3 is TGTGCCAGCAGCGATATTGGGGACACTGAAGCTTTCTTT. J is TRBJ1-1 and V is TRBV9; D call uncertain. Germline V gene sequence: CDR1 SGDLS, CDR2 YYNGEE. The CDR3 runs to 13 residues. Trimming stripped 3 bases from V and 3 bases from J, with 9 bases between.

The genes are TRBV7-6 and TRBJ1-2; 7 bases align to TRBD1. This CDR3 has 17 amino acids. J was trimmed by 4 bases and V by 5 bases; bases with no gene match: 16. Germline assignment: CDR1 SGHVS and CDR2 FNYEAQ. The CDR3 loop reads CASSPRTGDTTTYGYTF. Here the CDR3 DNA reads TGTGCCAGCAGCCCTCGGACAGGCGACACTACTACCTATGGCTACACCTTC.

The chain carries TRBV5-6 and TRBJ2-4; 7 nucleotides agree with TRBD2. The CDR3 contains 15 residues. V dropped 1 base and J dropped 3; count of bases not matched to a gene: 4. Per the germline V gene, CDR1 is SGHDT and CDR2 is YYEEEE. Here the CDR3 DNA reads TGTGCCAGCAGCTTGCCCGGGACTAACAAAAACATTCAGTACTTC. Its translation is CASSLPGTNKNIQYF.

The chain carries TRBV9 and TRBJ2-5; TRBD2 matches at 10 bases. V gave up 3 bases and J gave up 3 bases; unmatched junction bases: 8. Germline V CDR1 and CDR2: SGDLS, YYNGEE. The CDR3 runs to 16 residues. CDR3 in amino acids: CASSAPSGGVEETQYF. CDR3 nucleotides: TGTGCCAGCAGCGCTCCCAGCGGGGGGGTTGAAGAGACCCAGTACTTC.

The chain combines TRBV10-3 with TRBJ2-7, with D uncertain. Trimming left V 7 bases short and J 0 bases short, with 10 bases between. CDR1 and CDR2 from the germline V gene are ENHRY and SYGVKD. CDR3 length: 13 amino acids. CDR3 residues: CAIKGRLSYEQYF. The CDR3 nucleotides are TGTGCCATCAAGGGCAGGCTCTCCTACGAGCAGTACTTC.

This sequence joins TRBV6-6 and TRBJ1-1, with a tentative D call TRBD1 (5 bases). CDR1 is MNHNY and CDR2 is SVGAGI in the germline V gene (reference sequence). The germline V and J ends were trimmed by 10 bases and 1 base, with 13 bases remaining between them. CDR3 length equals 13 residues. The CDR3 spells CATTQGGNTEAFF. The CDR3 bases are TGTGCCACCACCCAGGGTGGGAACACTGAAGCTTTCTTT.

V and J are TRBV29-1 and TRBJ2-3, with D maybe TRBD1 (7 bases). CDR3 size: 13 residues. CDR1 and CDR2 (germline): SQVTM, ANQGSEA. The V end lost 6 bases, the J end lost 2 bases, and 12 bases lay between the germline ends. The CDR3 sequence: CSVGGQSTDTQYF. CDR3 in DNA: TGCAGCGTCGGGGGACAGTCCACAGATACGCAGTATTTT.

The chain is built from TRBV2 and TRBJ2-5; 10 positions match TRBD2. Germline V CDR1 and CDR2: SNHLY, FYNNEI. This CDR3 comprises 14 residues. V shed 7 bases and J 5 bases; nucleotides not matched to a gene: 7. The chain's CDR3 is CASNPSGGAETQYF. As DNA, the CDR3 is TGTGCCAGCAATCCTAGCGGGGGCGCGGAGACCCAGTACTTC. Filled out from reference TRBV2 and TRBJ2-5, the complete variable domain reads EPEVTQTPSHQVTQMGQEVILRCVPISNHLYFYWYRQILGQKVEFLVSFYNNEISEKSEIFDDQFSVERPDGSNFTLKIRSTKLEDSAMYFCASNPSGGAETQYFGPGTRLLVL.

The CDR3 region is CASNYEQNTEAFF. CDR3 bases: TGTGCCAGCAACTACGAACAAAACACTGAAGCTTTCTTT. This rearrangement joins TRBV6-6 to TRBJ1-1, with D unresolved. The V end was cut by 7 bases, the J end by 2 bases, with 11 bases between. Germline CDR1 is MNHNY and CDR2 is SVGAGI (reference sequence). The CDR3 sequence is 13 residues long.

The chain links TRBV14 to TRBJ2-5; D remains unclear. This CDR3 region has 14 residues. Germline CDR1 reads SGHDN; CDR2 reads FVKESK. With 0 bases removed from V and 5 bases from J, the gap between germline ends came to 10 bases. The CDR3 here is CASSQDRSRETQYF. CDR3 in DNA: TGTGCCAGCAGCCAAGATAGGAGCCGGGAGACCCAGTACTTC.

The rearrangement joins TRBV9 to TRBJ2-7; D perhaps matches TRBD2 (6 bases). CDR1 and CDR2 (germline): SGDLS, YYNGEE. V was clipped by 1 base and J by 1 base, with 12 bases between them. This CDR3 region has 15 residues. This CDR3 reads CASSVNSGSSYEQYF. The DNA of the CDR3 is TGTGCCAGCAGCGTAAATAGCGGATCTTCCTACGAGCAGTACTTC.

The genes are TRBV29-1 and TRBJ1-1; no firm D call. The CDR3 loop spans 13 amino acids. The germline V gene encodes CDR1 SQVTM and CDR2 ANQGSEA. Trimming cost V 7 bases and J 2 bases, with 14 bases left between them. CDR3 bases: TGCAGCGCACTGAGTTCGGGTAACACTGAAGCTTTCTTT. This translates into CSALSSGNTEAFF.

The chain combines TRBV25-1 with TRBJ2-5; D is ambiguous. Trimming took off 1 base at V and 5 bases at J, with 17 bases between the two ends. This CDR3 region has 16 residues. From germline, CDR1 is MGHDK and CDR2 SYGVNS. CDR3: CASSESASPLGETQYF. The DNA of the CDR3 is TGTGCCAGCAGTGAATCGGCCAGCCCACTTGGGGAGACCCAGTACTTC.

In DNA form, the CDR3 reads TGCGCCAGCAGCTTACAGGGCTGGGAGACCCAGTACTTC. Protein: CASSLQGWETQYF. The chain uses TRBV5-1 and TRBJ2-5; a weak D match, TRBD1 (6 bases). The CDR3 runs 13 residues. Germline CDR1 is SGHRS and CDR2 is YFSETQ. V was shortened by 2 bases and J by 5 bases, with 10 bases between the two germline ends.

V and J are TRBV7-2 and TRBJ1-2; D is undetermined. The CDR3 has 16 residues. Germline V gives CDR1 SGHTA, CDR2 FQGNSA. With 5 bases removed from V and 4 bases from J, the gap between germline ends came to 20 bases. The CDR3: CASSATGRAQSYGYTF. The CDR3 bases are TGTGCCAGCAGCGCGACCGGACGGGCACAGTCCTATGGCTACACCTTC.

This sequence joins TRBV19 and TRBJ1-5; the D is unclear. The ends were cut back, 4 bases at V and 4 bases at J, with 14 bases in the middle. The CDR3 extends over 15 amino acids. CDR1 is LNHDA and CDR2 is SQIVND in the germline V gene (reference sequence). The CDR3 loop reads CASSTGKYQNQPQHF. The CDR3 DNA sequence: TGTGCCAGTAGTACAGGAAAATACCAAAATCAGCCCCAGCATTTT.

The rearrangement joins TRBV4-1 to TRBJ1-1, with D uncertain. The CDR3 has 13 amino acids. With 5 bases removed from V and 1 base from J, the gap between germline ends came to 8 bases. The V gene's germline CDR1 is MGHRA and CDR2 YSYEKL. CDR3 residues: CASSAGENTEAFF. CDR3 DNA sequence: TGCGCCAGCAGCGCCGGGGAGAACACTGAAGCTTTCTTT.